These 27 T cell receptor beta chains came from one sample sequenced in a study of regulatory T cells in long-lasting Graves disease. In building TCR beta libraries, iRepertoire HTBI primers were used together with Arm-PCR of CDR3 regions. TCRdb reprocessed the multiplex PCR reads with MiXCR, giving one entry per CDR3 protein. The sample holds some 340,000 distinct CDR3 sequences, roughly 25% seen once. Time point in this sample: persistent/refractory GD, antithyroid drugs over 5 years with positive TRAb. TCR sequences were obtained from RNA taken from PBMCs. The material was peripheral blood mononuclear cells (PBMCs), obtained when the disease was refractory, from a patient treated with antithyroid drugs. Receptors originate from a woman aged 40 to 50 with Graves disease.

As concerns this clonotype: This clone may be a read error of a much larger clone one base away. The V gene is TRBV11-2, the J gene TRBJ2-2; D unresolved. V gave up 7 bases and J gave up 2 bases, with 11 bases separating them. CDR3 length equals 14 residues. Germline V gives CDR1 SGHAT, CDR2 FQNNGV. This CDR3 is CASNFSQNTGELFF. DNA of the CDR3: TGTGCCAGCAACTTCAGTCAAAACACCGGGGAGCTGTTTTTT.

The rearrangement uses TRBV29-1 and TRBJ1-4, with no clear D. Germline lookup yields CDR1 SQVTM and CDR2 ANQGSEA. Trimming stripped 4 bases from V and 4 bases from J, with 10 bases between. The CDR3 is 13 amino acids. This chain's CDR3 is CSVGRLSNEKLFF. In nucleotides, the CDR3 is TGCAGCGTTGGCCGTTTGAGTAATGAAAAACTGTTTTTT.

This clonotype turned up a few times. The chain employs TRBV7-6 and TRBJ2-2; 9 bases fit TRBD2. CDR3 length: 17 residues. V lost 3 bases to trimming and J lost 1 base; unmatched junction nucleotides: 6. Looked up from germline, CDR1 is SGHVS and CDR2 is FNYEAQ. CDR3 coding DNA: TGTGCCAGCAGCTTCAACCCTAGCGGGGTGAACACCGGGGAGCTGTTTTTT. This encodes CASSFNPSGVNTGELFF.

The CDR3 sequence: CASKISGTSGRHEQFF. CDR3 bases: TGTGCCAGCAAAATCTCCGGGACTAGCGGGAGGCATGAGCAGTTCTTC. The chain is built from TRBV27 and TRBJ2-5, with TRBD2 matching 15 bases. The end of the DNA is better explained by TRBJ2-1, so the J call may be wrong. Germline V gene data show CDR1 as MNHEY and CDR2 as SMNVEV (reference sequence). The CDR3 contains 16 residues.

At least ten counts were recorded for this clonotype. The genes are TRBV27 and TRBJ2-2, with D hard to call. V lost 5 bases, J lost 5 bases, and 9 bases lay in between. Germline loops: CDR1 MNHEY, CDR2 SMNVEV (reference sequence). The length of the CDR3 is 13 residues. The DNA of the CDR3 is TGTGCCAGCAGTGTAACAGAGACCGGGGAGCTGTTTTTT. Its translation: CASSVTETGELFF.

The V gene is TRBV6-9, the J gene TRBJ1-2; tentative D call: TRBD1 (5 bases). CDR3 size: 11 residues. Germline loops: CDR1 MNHGY, CDR2 SVAAGI. V was pared by 4 bases and J by 8 bases, with 8 bases between. CDR3 coding DNA: TGTGCCAGCAGTTGGGACGGCGGCTACACCTTC. It is translated as CASSWDGGYTF.

The gene calls are TRBV29-1 and TRBJ2-1; 7 nucleotides agree with TRBD2. Losses at the gene ends were 7 bases for V and 6 bases for J; bases not matched to a gene: 12. The germline CDR1 and CDR2 sequences are SQVTM and ANQGSEA. CDR3 length: 14 amino acids. CDR3 sequence reads: CSAMRLAPFNEQFF. CDR3 DNA: TGCAGCGCCATGAGACTAGCTCCCTTCAATGAGCAGTTCTTC.

Only a few counts were recorded for this clonotype. The genes are TRBV20-1 and TRBJ1-2; weak D call: TRBD1 (5 bases). V dropped 4 bases and J dropped 8 bases, with 17 bases sitting between them. The CDR3 runs to 13 residues. Germline V CDR1 and CDR2: DFQATT, SNEGSKA (reference sequence). The CDR3 region has the DNA TGCAGTGCTAAGGGATCCAGCGAGGGGGGCTACACCTTC. Translation gives CSAKGSSEGGYTF.

The chain has TRBV12-3 or TRBV12-4 and TRBJ2-7, with 9 bases lining up with TRBD1. CDR3 length equals 15 residues. The junction had 6 bases not matched to a gene; V was cut back by 6 bases and J by 0 bases. The CDR3 nucleotides read TGTGCCAGCAGAGTCGGACAGGGGCACTCCTACGAGCAGTACTTC. As protein: CASRVGQGHSYEQYF.

This clonotype was found many times. The chain uses TRBV6-2 or TRBV6-3 and TRBJ2-7, with 7 nucleotides matching TRBD2. The V segment lost 5 bases and the J segment 2 bases; nucleotides outside the gene matches: 9. Per germline, CDR1 MNHEY and CDR2 SVGEGT. CDR3 size: 15 residues. CDR3 region: CASSGLAGAPYEQYF. The CDR3 nucleotides are TGTGCCAGCAGTGGCTTAGCGGGCGCTCCCTACGAGCAGTACTTC.

In its sample, this clonotype was seen many times. The genes are TRBV10-1 and TRBJ2-5; the match to TRBD2 covers 9 bases. The germline CDR1 and CDR2 sequences are WNHNN and SYGVQD (reference sequence). Losses at the gene ends were 6 bases for V and 5 bases for J; bases not matched to a gene: 10. The CDR3 consists of 15 residues. As DNA, the CDR3 is TGCGCCAGCAGCATGGGACTAGCCGGTTCGGAGACCCAGTACTTC. Amino acids: CASSMGLAGSETQYF.

This clonotype has a handful of counts. V and J are TRBV5-1 and TRBJ1-6, with D perhaps TRBD1 (5 bases). The CDR3 loop spans 15 amino acids. The V gene lost 4 bases and the J gene lost 5 bases, with 13 bases spanning the gap. The germline V gene has CDR1 SGHRS and CDR2 YFSETQ. The CDR3 DNA reads as TGCGCCAGCAGCCGCCTCGGGGGAAATAATTCACCCCTCCACTTT. Translated, it gives CASSRLGGNNSPLHF. The complete variable domain, with remaining parts taken from reference TRBV5-1 and TRBJ1-6, reads KAGVTQTPRYLIKTRGQQVTLSCSPISGHRSVSWYQQTPGQGLQFLFEYFSETQRNKGNFPGRFSGRQFSNSRSEMNVSTLELGDSALYLCASSRLGGNNSPLHFGNGTRLTVT.

This clonotype showed up just a few times. V usage is TRBV5-1 and J usage is TRBJ2-2, with TRBD1 matching 7 bases. CDR1 and CDR2 (germline): SGHRS, YFSETQ. This CDR3 has 16 residues. J lost 0 bases, V lost 5 bases, and 7 bases had no gene match. The CDR3 DNA follows: TGCGCCAGCAGACCTGACAGGGCCGCGAACACCGGGGAGCTGTTTTTT. It is translated as CASRPDRAANTGELFF.

CDR3 residues: CASSQRRQADYGYTF. The CDR3 nucleotides are TGTGCCAGCAGCCAACGTAGACAGGCCGACTATGGCTACACCTTC. The V call is TRBV3-1, the J call TRBJ1-2, with D possibly being TRBD1 (6 bases). This CDR3 region has 15 residues. V gave up 2 bases and J gave up 3 bases, with 13 bases separating them. CDR1 LGHDT and CDR2 YNNKEL come from the germline V gene (reference sequence).

This clonotype occurred many times. The chain carries TRBV2 and TRBJ1-1, with D maybe TRBD1 (6 bases). CDR3 length equals 14 residues. V lost 6 bases and J 1 base, leaving 12 bases between the germline ends. Germline CDR1 SNHLY, CDR2 FYNNEI. The CDR3 sequence: CASRRDISNTEAFF. The CDR3 DNA sequence: TGTGCCAGCAGGAGGGACATTTCGAACACTGAAGCTTTCTTT.

This clonotype was recorded a few times. The rearrangement links TRBV27 to TRBJ2-4; D is undetermined. The CDR3 extends over 14 amino acids. Germline V CDR1 and CDR2: MNHEY, SMNVEV (reference sequence). V was clipped by 4 bases and J by 0 bases, with 7 bases between them. The CDR3 loop is CASSYPVAKNIQYF. The CDR3 nucleotides read TGTGCCAGCAGTTACCCGGTAGCCAAAAACATTCAGTACTTC.

Only a few counts were recorded for this clonotype. This chain uses TRBV20-1 with TRBJ2-7; D is uncertain. Trimming removed 5 bases from V and 0 bases from J, with 20 bases in between. The CDR3 consists of 16 residues. The germline V gene has CDR1 DFQATT and CDR2 SNEGSKA (reference sequence). The CDR3, as DNA: TGCAGTGCTGACCGATTCCCCGGTGCGAGCTCCTACGAGCAGTACTTC. It yields the protein CSADRFPGASSYEQYF.

This clonotype appeared many times. The chain is built from TRBV27 and TRBJ2-5; TRBD2 is a possible D gene (5 bases). The CDR3 has 14 amino acids. Germline loops: CDR1 MNHEY, CDR2 SMNVEV (reference sequence). V lost 6 bases and J 4 bases, leaving 15 bases between the germline ends. The CDR3 region is CASSLSAGRETQYF. CDR3 sequence (DNA): TGTGCCAGCAGCTTAAGTGCGGGTCGAGAGACCCAGTACTTC.

This clonotype was seen a handful of times. The chain carries TRBV19 and TRBJ2-7; TRBD2 aligns across 9 bases. The CDR3 runs to 13 residues. Germline lookup yields CDR1 LNHDA and CDR2 SQIVND (reference sequence). V shed 6 bases, J shed 5 bases, and the junction held 5 bases outside the gene matches. The CDR3 reads CASRFASGNEQYF. CDR3 in DNA: TGTGCCAGTAGGTTTGCTAGCGGGAACGAGCAGTACTTC.

Many counts were recorded for this clonotype. CDR3: CASKGTEKETQYF. As DNA, the CDR3 is TGTGCCAGCAAGGGAACAGAAAAAGAGACCCAGTACTTC. This sequence joins TRBV2 and TRBJ2-5, with D hard to call. Per germline, CDR1 SNHLY and CDR2 FYNNEI. The CDR3 consists of 13 residues. Trimming removed 7 bases at V and 3 bases at J, with 12 bases between.

In its sample, this clonotype was seen once. This sequence joins TRBV2 and TRBJ2-2; the match to TRBD2 covers 8 bases. V lost 7 bases and J lost 4; bases outside the gene matches: 8. CDR1 and CDR2 (germline): SNHLY, FYNNEI. The CDR3 length is 15 residues. CDR3 loop: CASTGAGGFTGELFF. The DNA of the CDR3 is TGTGCCAGCACGGGCGCGGGAGGCTTCACCGGGGAGCTGTTTTTT.

The sample holds a few counts of this clonotype. The rearrangement links TRBV5-1 to TRBJ1-1; perhaps TRBD1 as D (5 bases). Germline assignment: CDR1 SGHRS and CDR2 YFSETQ. The CDR3 is 14 residues long. V was trimmed by 3 bases and J by 0 bases, leaving 9 bases between them. CDR3 nucleotide sequence: TGCGCCAGCAGCTCTACAGGCATGAACACTGAAGCTTTCTTT. Encoded protein: CASSSTGMNTEAFF.

Turning to this clonotype: Given a much more abundant clone one base away, this may be a read error. The gene calls are TRBV7-8 and TRBJ2-7, with TRBD2 identical over 7 bases. Germline V gene data show CDR1 as SGHVS and CDR2 as FQNEAQ. There are 14 residues in the CDR3. Germline trimming cut 5 bases from V and 4 bases from J; bases unmatched to any gene: 8. This CDR3 is CASSKLALVYEQYF. CDR3 sequence (DNA): TGTGCCAGCAGCAAACTAGCGCTAGTATACGAGCAGTACTTC. Variable domain in full (rest from reference TRBV7-8 and TRBJ2-7): GAGVSQSPRYKVAKRGQDVALRCDPISGHVSLFWYQQALGQGPEFLTYFQNEAQLDKSGLPSDRFFAERPEGSVSTLKIQRTQQEDSAVYLCASSKLALVYEQYFGPGTRLTVT.

This chain joins TRBV5-4 and TRBJ1-2; D possibly corresponds to TRBD1 (6 bases). Trimming took 4 bases from V and 5 from J, leaving 15 bases between them. Looked up from germline, CDR1 is SGHNT and CDR2 is YYREEE (reference sequence). The CDR3 covers 14 residues. The CDR3 is CASSIETGMYGYTF. The DNA for the CDR3 is TGTGCCAGCAGCATAGAAACAGGGATGTATGGCTACACCTTC.

The rearrangement uses TRBV28 and TRBJ2-1; tentative D call: TRBD2 (6 bases). The CDR3 consists of 13 residues. The germline gives CDR1 MDHEN, CDR2 SYDVKM. V was shortened by 4 bases and J by 5 bases, with 9 bases between the two germline ends. The CDR3 reads CASSYGGDNEQFF. The CDR3 coding sequence is TGTGCCAGCAGTTATGGAGGGGACAATGAGCAGTTCTTC.

This clonotype has a handful of counts. V usage is TRBV29-1 and J usage is TRBJ2-3, with D possibly called TRBD1 or TRBD2 (6 bases each). The CDR3 is 15 amino acids. With 8 bases removed from V and 0 bases from J, the gap between germline ends came to 18 bases. Germline V gives CDR1 SQVTM, CDR2 ANQGSEA. CDR3 sequence reads: CSILPTGTSTDTQYF. The CDR3 DNA sequence: TGCAGCATTCTACCAACAGGGACTAGCACAGATACGCAGTATTTT.

This sequence joins TRBV15 and TRBJ1-5; the D is unclear. V shed 8 bases and J shed 0 bases, with 8 bases lying between them. The CDR3 covers 13 residues. In germline, CDR1 is LNHNV, CDR2 YYDKDF (reference sequence). The chain's CDR3 is CATSTCSNQPQHF. CDR3 DNA: TGTGCCACCTCCACCTGTAGCAATCAGCCCCAGCATTTT.